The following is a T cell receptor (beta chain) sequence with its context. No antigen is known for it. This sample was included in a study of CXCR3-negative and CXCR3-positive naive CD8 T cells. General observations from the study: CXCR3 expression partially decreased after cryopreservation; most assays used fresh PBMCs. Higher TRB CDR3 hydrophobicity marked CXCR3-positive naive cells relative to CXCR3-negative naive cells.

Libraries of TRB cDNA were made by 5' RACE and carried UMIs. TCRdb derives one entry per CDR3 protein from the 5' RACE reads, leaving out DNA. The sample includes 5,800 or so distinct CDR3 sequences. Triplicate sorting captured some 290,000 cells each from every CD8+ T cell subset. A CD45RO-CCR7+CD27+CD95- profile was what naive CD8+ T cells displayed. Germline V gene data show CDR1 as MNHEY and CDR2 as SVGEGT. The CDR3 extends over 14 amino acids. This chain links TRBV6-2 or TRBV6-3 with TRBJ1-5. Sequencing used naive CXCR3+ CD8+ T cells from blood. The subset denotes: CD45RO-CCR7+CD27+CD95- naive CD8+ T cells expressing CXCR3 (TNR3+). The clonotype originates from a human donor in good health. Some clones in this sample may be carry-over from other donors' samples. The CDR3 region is CASSYSERNQPQHF.